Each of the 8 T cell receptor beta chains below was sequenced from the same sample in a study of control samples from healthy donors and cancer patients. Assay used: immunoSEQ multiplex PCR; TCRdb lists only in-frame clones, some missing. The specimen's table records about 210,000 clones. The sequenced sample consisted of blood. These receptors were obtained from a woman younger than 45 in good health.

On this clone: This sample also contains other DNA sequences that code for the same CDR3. Written as DNA, the CDR3 is TGTGCCAGCAGTTTAAGGGTGAACACTGAAGCTTTCTTT. The encoded protein is CASSLRVNTEAFF. The V and J genes are TRBV12-3 or TRBV12-4 and TRBJ1-1; D gene ambiguous. The CDR3 consists of 13 residues. Trimming cost V 2 bases and J 0 bases, with 4 bases left between them.

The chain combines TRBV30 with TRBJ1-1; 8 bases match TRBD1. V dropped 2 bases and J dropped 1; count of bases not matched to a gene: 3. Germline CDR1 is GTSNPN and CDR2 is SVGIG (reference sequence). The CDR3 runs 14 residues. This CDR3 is CAWSKDRGNTEAFF. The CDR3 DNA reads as TGTGCCTGGAGTAAAGACAGGGGGAACACTGAAGCTTTCTTT. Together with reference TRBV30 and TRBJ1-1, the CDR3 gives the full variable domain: SQTIHQWPATLVQPVGSPLSLECTVEGTSNPNLYWYRQAAGRGLQLLFYSVGIGQISSEVPQNLSASRPQDRQFILSSKKLLLSDSGFYLCAWSKDRGNTEAFFGQGTRLTVV.

In nucleotides, the CDR3 is TGTGCCAGCAGCTTGGGAGCGGGGGGGGTCTACGAGCAGTACTTC. Its protein product is CASSLGAGGVYEQYF. V and J are TRBV7-2 and TRBJ2-7; 10 bases fit TRBD2. The length of the CDR3 is 15 residues. V lost 3 bases and J lost 3; bases outside the gene matches: 5. CDR1 is SGHTA and CDR2 is FQGNSA in the germline V gene.

The CDR3 DNA reads TGTGCCAGCAGTGAACCGAGGGATGTCTATGGCTACACCTTC. Protein sequence: CASSEPRDVYGYTF. The J gene is TRBJ1-2, the V gene TRBV25-1; D unresolved. Per germline, CDR1 MGHDK and CDR2 SYGVNS. V shed 2 bases and J shed 4 bases, with 11 bases lying between them. The CDR3 has 14 residues.

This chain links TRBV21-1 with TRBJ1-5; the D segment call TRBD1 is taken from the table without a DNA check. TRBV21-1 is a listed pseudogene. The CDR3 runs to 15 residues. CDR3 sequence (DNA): TGTGCCAGCAGCAAAGGACAGGGGGGGATTCAGCCCCAGCATTTT. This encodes CASSKGQGGIQPQHF.

Written as DNA, the CDR3 is TGTGCTAGTGGTTTTGGGGGATTTAGCACTGAAGCTTTCTTT. Residues: CASGFGGFSTEAFF. V and J are TRBV12-5 and TRBJ1-1; the D gene is possibly TRBD1 (5 bases). The germline CDR1 and CDR2 sequences are LGHNT and FRNRAP. The CDR3 totals 14 residues. Trimming took 3 bases from V and 4 from J, leaving 12 bases between them.

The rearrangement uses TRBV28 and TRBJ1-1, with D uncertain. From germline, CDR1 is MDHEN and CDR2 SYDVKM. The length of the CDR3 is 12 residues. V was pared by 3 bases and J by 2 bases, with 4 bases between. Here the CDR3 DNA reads TGTGCCAGCAGTTTGGACAACACTGAAGCTTTCTTT. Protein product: CASSLDNTEAFF. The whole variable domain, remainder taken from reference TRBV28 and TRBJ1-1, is DVKVTQSSRYLVKRTGEKVFLECVQDMDHENMFWYRQDPGLGLRLIYFSYDVKMKEKGDIPEGYSVSREKKERFSLILESASTNQTSMYLCASSLDNTEAFFGQGTRLTVV.

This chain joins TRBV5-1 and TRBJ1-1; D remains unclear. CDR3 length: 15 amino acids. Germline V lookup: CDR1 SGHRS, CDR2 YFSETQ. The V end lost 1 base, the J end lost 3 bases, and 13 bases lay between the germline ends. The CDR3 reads CASSLNYGKYTEAFF. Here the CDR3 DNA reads TGCGCCAGCAGCTTGAATTACGGTAAATACACTGAAGCTTTCTTT.